The T cell receptor (beta chain) described here comes from a study of cytomegalovirus exposure and HLA in healthy donors. General study findings and limits: When analyzed later, a missense DCLRE1C variant was found to be linked to TCR beta V- and J-gene trimming. TCR association rates varied by HLA locus in a later analysis, with DRB1 highest and HLA-C lowest. In an earlier analysis, most TCR beta V segments were productive about 87% or about 30% of the time.

This CDR3 comprises 16 residues. Germline CDR1 reads SEHNR; CDR2 reads FQNEAQ (reference sequence). Primers: 60 Vbeta forward and 13 Jbeta reverse. Measured with immunoSEQ multiplex PCR; TCRdb has only the in-frame clones, and not every one. The table lists some 130,000 clones, approximately 80% of them singletons. Concerning this clone: Antigen: not known. Sequence at one end of the junction differs from germline and may be a read error.

Healthy bone marrow donors made up the cohort. The sequencing sample was made of PBMCs. This chain uses TRBV7-9 with TRBJ2-7; D perhaps matches TRBD2 (6 bases). The receptor's source is a male donor in good health and CMV-seropositive. The CDR3 DNA reads TGTTCCAGCAGCTCCCCGGGACTCCAATCCCCCTACGAGCAGTACTTC. Translated: CSSSSPGLQSPYEQYF.